The 11 T cell receptor beta chains below come from one sample, sequenced in a study of beta chain features in type 1 diabetes. Of the isolated RNA, all was reverse transcribed, and so the sequenced material was expressed TCRB transcripts. The data were produced by immunoSEQ multiplex PCR, yet TCRdb's version contains in-frame clones alone and is incomplete. The profile shows around 300,000 clones, 7% to 9% of them singletons. The sample taken for sequencing was central memory CD4+ T cells from blood. The source is a woman younger than 30 in good health.

This clone has a count of ten or more. J is TRBJ2-7 and V is TRBV4-2; D is uncertain. This CDR3 is built from 13 residues. CDR1 LGHNA and CDR2 YNFKEQ come from the germline V gene. Trimming took 0 bases from V and 6 from J, leaving 9 bases between them. The CDR3 protein is CASSQDRSSEQYF. The CDR3 DNA reads TGTGCCAGCAGCCAAGATCGGTCTTCCGAGCAGTACTTC.

The table lists this clone with many counts. This chain connects TRBV2 to TRBJ1-5; 7 positions agree with TRBD1. There are 13 residues in the CDR3. CDR1 and CDR2 from the germline V gene are SNHLY and FYNNEI. V lost 7 bases to trimming and J lost 4 bases; unmatched junction nucleotides: 4. The CDR3 DNA is TGTGCCAGCATGGGACAGCTTAATCAGCCCCAGCATTTT. Amino acids: CASMGQLNQPQHF.

This clone came up a few times. The V call is TRBV29-1, the J call TRBJ2-1; the match to TRBD1 covers 10 bases. This CDR3 has 13 residues. Trimming took 2 bases from V and 9 from J; bases not matched to a gene: 4. Per germline, CDR1 SQVTM and CDR2 ANQGSEA. The CDR3 sequence: CSVERQGAGEQFF. The CDR3 DNA is TGCAGCGTTGAAAGACAGGGGGCAGGTGAGCAGTTCTTC.

The chain recombines TRBV5-4 with TRBJ1-1; D might be TRBD1 (5 bases). V was trimmed by 1 base and J by 6 bases, leaving 10 bases between them. Germline CDR1 and CDR2: SGHNT and YYREEE (reference sequence). The CDR3 runs to 13 residues. CDR3 sequence (DNA): TGTGCCAGCAGCTTGACGGGGCAGCCTGAAGCTTTCTTT. Amino acid sequence: CASSLTGQPEAFF.

The J gene is TRBJ1-2, the V gene TRBV14, with a possible D match to TRBD1 (5 bases). V was clipped by 3 bases and J by 3 bases, with 8 bases between them. This CDR3 has 13 residues. The germline V gene encodes CDR1 SGHDN and CDR2 FVKESK. DNA of the CDR3: TGTGCCAGCAGCCAGGGGGTCTACTATGGCTACACCTTC. It translates to CASSQGVYYGYTF.

This clone has a handful of counts. The V and J genes are TRBV30 and TRBJ2-2, with 8 bases that match TRBD1. V shed 8 bases and J 5 bases; nucleotides not matched to a gene: 7. The CDR3 has 13 amino acids. Germline assignment: CDR1 GTSNPN and CDR2 SVGIG (reference sequence). Here the CDR3 reads CAIDRGWTGELFF. Written as DNA, the CDR3 is TGTGCCATAGACAGGGGATGGACCGGGGAGCTGTTTTTT. The full variable domain, completed using reference TRBV30 and TRBJ2-2, is SQTIHQWPATLVQPVGSPLSLECTVEGTSNPNLYWYRQAAGRGLQLLFYSVGIGQISSEVPQNLSASRPQDRQFILSSKKLLLSDSGFYLCAIDRGWTGELFFGEGSRLTVL.

V gene TRBV6-5 combines with J gene TRBJ2-3, with D unresolved. Germline CDR1 reads MNHEY; CDR2 reads SVGAGI. This CDR3 comprises 16 residues. Trimming removed 0 bases from V and 1 base from J, with 11 bases in between. CDR3 protein: CASSYSNLEGTDTQYF. The CDR3 DNA sequence: TGTGCCAGCAGTTACTCGAACCTAGAGGGCACAGATACGCAGTATTTT.

A few counts support this clone. The chain has TRBV9 and TRBJ1-3; weak D call: TRBD1 (6 bases). Trimming took off 3 bases at V and 8 bases at J, with 24 bases between the two ends. Germline CDR1 reads SGDLS; CDR2 reads YYNGEE. This CDR3 has 17 residues. CDR3 sequence: CASSASQGRGVGDTIYF. CDR3 bases: TGTGCCAGCAGCGCGTCACAGGGACGAGGTGTCGGTGACACCATATATTTT.

This clone was seen repeatedly, ten times or more. This sequence joins TRBV18 and TRBJ2-7; TRBD1 aligns across 9 bases. CDR3 size: 15 residues. Germline CDR1 is KGHSH and CDR2 is LQKENI. V was pared by 3 bases and J by 6 bases, with 9 bases of the junction left unmatched. The DNA of the CDR3 is TGTGCCAGCTCACCGTACCCGGGACAGGGTAGCGAGCAGTACGTC. Protein: CASSPYPGQGSEQYV.

Worth noting for this clone: Other DNA sequences from this sample encode an identical CDR3 as well. The V call is TRBV29-1, the J call TRBJ2-5, with 7 bases that match TRBD2. With V trimmed by 4 bases and J by 5 bases, 10 bases remained unmatched. The CDR3 length is 14 residues. CDR1 and CDR2 from the germline V gene are SQVTM and ANQGSEA. CDR3 nucleotides: TGCAGCGTTGCTCGGGGAGGGGTCGGGGAGACCCAGTACTTC. It encodes CSVARGGVGETQYF.

In its sample, this clone was seen a few times. This chain uses TRBV4-3 with TRBJ2-2, with D perhaps matching TRBD2 (7 bases). Germline-derived CDR1 and CDR2 are LGHNA and YSLEER. This CDR3 has 14 amino acids. V lost 4 bases and J 6 bases, leaving 12 bases between the germline ends. DNA for the CDR3: TGCGCCAGCAGCCTAGGGAGGGGGGCCGGGGAGCTGTTTTTT. Translation: CASSLGRGAGELFF.